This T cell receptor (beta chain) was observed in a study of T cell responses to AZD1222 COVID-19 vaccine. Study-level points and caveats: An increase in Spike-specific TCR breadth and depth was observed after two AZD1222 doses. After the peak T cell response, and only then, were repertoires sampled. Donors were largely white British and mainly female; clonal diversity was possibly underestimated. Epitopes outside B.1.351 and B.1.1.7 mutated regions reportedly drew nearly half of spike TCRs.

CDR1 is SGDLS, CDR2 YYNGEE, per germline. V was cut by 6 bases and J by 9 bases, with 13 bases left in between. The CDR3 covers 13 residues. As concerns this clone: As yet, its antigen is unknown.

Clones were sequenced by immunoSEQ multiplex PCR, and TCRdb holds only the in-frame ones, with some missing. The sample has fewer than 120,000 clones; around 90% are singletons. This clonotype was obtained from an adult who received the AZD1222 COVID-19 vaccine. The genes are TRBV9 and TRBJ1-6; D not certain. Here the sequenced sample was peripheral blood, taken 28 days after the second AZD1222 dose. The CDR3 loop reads CASTTRTGSPLHF. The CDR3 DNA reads TGTGCCAGCACCACGAGAACTGGTTCACCCCTCCACTTT.